What follows are 20 T cell receptor beta chains derived from one specimen sequenced in a study of spatial heterogeneity in lung cancer. Time point meaning: sample taken at primary tumor resection. One entry per CDR3 protein, called by TCRdb with MiXCR from the 5' RACE reads. The sample gives about 10,000 distinct CDR3 sequences, roughly 6% of which show up once; about 28% is in the top ten. The sample was normal lung tissue next to the tumor, taken at surgery. All receptors come from a male donor with early-stage non-small cell lung cancer.

This clonotype appeared many times. J is TRBJ1-5 and V is TRBV19; TRBD1 matches at 7 bases. J gave up 3 bases and V 7 bases, and 9 bases lay outside the gene matches. Germline V lookup: CDR1 LNHDA, CDR2 SQIVND (reference sequence). The length of the CDR3 is 15 residues. The CDR3 reads CASTLDRVDNQPQHF. For the CDR3, the DNA is TGTGCCAGTACCTTAGACAGGGTTGACAATCAGCCCCAGCATTTT.

This clonotype was found many times. The genes are TRBV18 and TRBJ2-1; either TRBD1 or TRBD2 may supply D (5 bases each). The CDR3 contains 19 residues. Trimming stripped 0 bases from V and 1 base from J, with 19 bases between. Per germline, CDR1 KGHSH and CDR2 LQKENI. The CDR3 sequence is CASSPPPGLGTESYNEQFF. The CDR3 bases are TGTGCCAGCTCACCACCCCCCGGATTGGGGACCGAGTCCTACAATGAGCAGTTCTTC.

This clonotype has ten or more counts. J is TRBJ2-5 and V is TRBV15, with 7 bases aligning to TRBD2. This CDR3 comprises 18 residues. Germline V gives CDR1 LNHNV, CDR2 YYDKDF (reference sequence). The J segment lost 3 bases and the V segment lost 0 bases, leaving 13 bases of the junction unmatched. The CDR3 loop is CATSRDPTWGGVEETQYF. CDR3 nucleotide sequence: TGTGCCACCAGCAGAGATCCTACCTGGGGAGGGGTGGAAGAGACCCAGTACTTC.

This clonotype was counted many times. V gene TRBV30 combines with J gene TRBJ1-1; no clear D. Germline CDR1 reads GTSNPN; CDR2 reads SVGIG (reference sequence). CDR3 length equals 14 residues. V was trimmed by 4 bases and J by 0 bases, leaving 12 bases between them. The CDR3 protein is CAWKTDGMNTEAFF. CDR3 nucleotides: TGTGCCTGGAAAACAGACGGGATGAACACTGAAGCTTTCTTT.

By share, this clonotype counts as medium-sized. This sequence joins TRBV6-5 and TRBJ1-1; 12 bases map to TRBD1. The CDR3 totals 17 residues. Per the germline V gene, CDR1 is MNHEY and CDR2 is SVGAGI. Unmatched junction bases numbered 9, after V lost 6 bases and J lost 1 base. CDR3 in DNA: TGTGCCAGCAGGCGAGGGACAGGGGGCTTGGAGAACACTGAAGCTTTCTTT. As protein: CASRRGTGGLENTEAFF.

The CDR3 bases are TGTGCCAGCAGCTCCCGACAGCTGGAGACCCAGTACTTC. Protein: CASSSRQLETQYF. The chain employs TRBV9 and TRBJ2-5; D is perhaps TRBD1 (5 bases). The CDR3 totals 13 residues. Germline lookup yields CDR1 SGDLS and CDR2 YYNGEE. V dropped 4 bases and J dropped 5 bases, with 12 bases sitting between them.

This clonotype was counted many times. The V call is TRBV12-3 or TRBV12-4, the J call TRBJ2-5; perhaps D is TRBD1 or TRBD2 (6 bases each). The CDR3 has 14 amino acids. Trimming removed 4 bases from V and 5 bases from J, with 14 bases in between. The CDR3 loop reads CASSSEGGRETQYF. The CDR3 DNA sequence: TGTGCCAGCAGTTCCGAGGGGGGTAGGGAGACCCAGTACTTC.

This clonotype was seen at least ten times. The CDR3 region has the DNA TGTGCCAGCAGTTTATCGGGGACAAGTGGAAACACCATATATTTT. Protein product: CASSLSGTSGNTIYF. This chain joins TRBV27 and TRBJ1-3, with D perhaps matching TRBD1 (6 bases). Germline values: CDR1 MNHEY, CDR2 SMNVEV (reference sequence). V lost 0 bases and J 3 bases, leaving 9 bases between the germline ends. CDR3 size: 15 residues.

This clonotype has a count of ten or more. The V call is TRBV12-3 or TRBV12-4, the J call TRBJ2-1; perhaps D is TRBD1 or TRBD2 (5 bases each). V was cut by 3 bases and J by 11 bases, with 8 bases left in between. The CDR3 sequence is 11 residues long. CDR3 protein: CASSFGTKQFF. CDR3 nucleotide sequence: TGTGCCAGCAGTTTCGGGACCAAGCAGTTCTTC.

This clonotype was recorded many times. The chain has TRBV6-2 or TRBV6-3 and TRBJ2-2; 9 bases are a match to TRBD2. Germline V gene sequence: CDR1 MNHEY, CDR2 SVGEGT. This CDR3 is 17 amino acids long. The V and J ends lost 6 bases and 2 bases, in that order; junction bases with no gene match: 10. The CDR3 sequence: CASSRELAGINTGELFF. The DNA for the CDR3 is TGTGCCAGCAGCAGAGAACTAGCGGGCATAAACACCGGGGAGCTGTTTTTT.

This clonotype qualifies as medium-sized. The chain couples TRBV5-8 to TRBJ1-1, with D maybe TRBD1 (5 bases). The germline V gene has CDR1 SGHTS and CDR2 YDEGEE. This CDR3 spans 15 amino acids. V shed 2 bases and J shed 5 bases, with 16 bases lying between them. CDR3: CASSFHLGLGTEAFF. CDR3 in DNA: TGTGCCAGCAGCTTTCATCTGGGGCTTGGGACTGAAGCTTTCTTT. The full variable domain, completed using reference TRBV5-8 and TRBJ1-1, is EAGVTQSPTHLIKTRGQQATLRCSPISGHTSVYWYQQALGLGLQFLLWYDEGEERNRGNFPPRFSGRQFPNYSSELNVNALELEDSALYLCASSFHLGLGTEAFFGQGTRLTVV.

This clonotype occurred many times. This sequence joins TRBV20-1 and TRBJ1-2; unclear D gene. Germline CDR1 DFQATT, CDR2 SNEGSKA (reference sequence). Trimming took 2 bases from V and 6 from J, leaving 13 bases between them. The CDR3 extends over 13 amino acids. CDR3: CSARPPEENGYTF. The CDR3 DNA sequence: TGCAGTGCTAGACCCCCGGAGGAGAATGGCTACACCTTC.

This clonotype showed up many times. The V and J genes are TRBV7-9 and TRBJ1-3, with D unresolved. The CDR3 runs to 16 residues. V was clipped by 5 bases and J by 4 bases, with 18 bases between them. Germline V gene sequence: CDR1 SEHNR, CDR2 FQNEAQ (reference sequence). The CDR3 coding sequence is TGTGCCAGCAGCCTGCCTGATCCTAAGTGGGGAAACACCATATATTTT. Amino acid sequence: CASSLPDPKWGNTIYF.

Ten or more counts support this clonotype. The rearrangement links TRBV7-2 to TRBJ1-1; no clear D. The CDR3 length is 17 residues. From germline, CDR1 is SGHTA and CDR2 FQGNSA. V was trimmed by 7 bases and J by 0 bases, leaving 21 bases between them. CDR3 sequence: CASTKGGPRSVNTEAFF. In DNA, the CDR3 is TGTGCCAGCACCAAGGGTGGCCCCAGATCAGTGAACACTGAAGCTTTCTTT.

This clonotype was recorded at least ten times. This chain links TRBV7-8 with TRBJ1-1; D is possibly TRBD1 (5 bases). With 5 bases removed from V and 5 bases from J, the gap between germline ends came to 18 bases. Germline V gene sequence: CDR1 SGHVS, CDR2 FQNEAQ. The CDR3 covers 15 residues. This chain's CDR3 is CASSPSQGWETEAFF. The CDR3 DNA follows: TGTGCCAGCAGCCCTAGCCAGGGTTGGGAGACTGAAGCTTTCTTT. Full variable domain (missing parts from reference TRBV7-8 and TRBJ1-1): GAGVSQSPRYKVAKRGQDVALRCDPISGHVSLFWYQQALGQGPEFLTYFQNEAQLDKSGLPSDRFFAERPEGSVSTLKIQRTQQEDSAVYLCASSPSQGWETEAFFGQGTRLTVV.

This clonotype was counted at least ten times. The chain joins TRBV30 to TRBJ2-2; a weak D match, TRBD1 (5 bases). V lost 3 bases and J lost 0, with 14 bases in between. CDR1 is GTSNPN, CDR2 SVGIG, per germline (reference sequence). The CDR3 sequence is 16 residues long. The chain's CDR3 is CAWRGFRQPNTGELFF. CDR3 nucleotide sequence: TGTGCCTGGAGGGGATTTAGACAGCCGAACACCGGGGAGCTGTTTTTT.

This clonotype was seen repeatedly, ten times or more. V and J are TRBV6-5 and TRBJ2-3, with TRBD2 matching over 9 bases. This CDR3 region has 16 residues. Trimming at V came to 2 bases and at J to 2 bases, leaving 5 bases not matched to a gene. Germline CDR1 MNHEY, CDR2 SVGAGI. In DNA form, the CDR3 reads TGTGCCAGCAGTTACCAGAGCGGGGGGACCACAGATACGCAGTATTTT. It codes for CASSYQSGGTTDTQYF.

In its sample, this clonotype ranks as medium-sized. The chain links TRBV14 to TRBJ1-1, with D perhaps TRBD1 (5 bases). V dropped 0 bases and J dropped 0 bases, with 11 bases sitting between them. CDR1 is SGHDN, CDR2 FVKESK, per germline. The CDR3 loop spans 16 amino acids. CDR3 amino acids: CASSQEQLGLNTEAFF. The CDR3 bases are TGTGCCAGCAGCCAAGAGCAGCTGGGGCTGAACACTGAAGCTTTCTTT. Full variable domain (missing parts from reference TRBV14 and TRBJ1-1): EAGVTQFPSHSVIEKGQTVTLRCDPISGHDNLYWYRRVMGKEIKFLLHFVKESKQDESGMPNNRFLAERTGGTYSTLKVQPAELEDSGVYFCASSQEQLGLNTEAFFGQGTRLTVV.

This clonotype was seen ten or more times. The chain uses TRBV3-1 and TRBJ2-3, with D unresolved. Per germline, CDR1 LGHDT and CDR2 YNNKEL (reference sequence). The CDR3 is made up of 12 amino acids. Trimming shortened V by 4 bases and J by 6 bases, and 8 bases separated the two germline ends. The DNA for the CDR3 is TGTGCCAGCAGCCTTAAAATGGATACGCAGTATTTT. Protein product: CASSLKMDTQYF.

In this sample, this clonotype turned up many times. This sequence joins TRBV30 and TRBJ2-3; the match to TRBD2 covers 12 bases. The CDR3 sequence is 14 residues long. The germline CDR1 and CDR2 sequences are GTSNPN and SVGIG (reference sequence). V lost 5 bases and J lost 5; bases outside the gene matches: 5. CDR3 residues: CAWLLAGGIDTQYF. CDR3 nucleotides: TGTGCCTGGTTACTAGCGGGAGGTATAGATACGCAGTATTTT.